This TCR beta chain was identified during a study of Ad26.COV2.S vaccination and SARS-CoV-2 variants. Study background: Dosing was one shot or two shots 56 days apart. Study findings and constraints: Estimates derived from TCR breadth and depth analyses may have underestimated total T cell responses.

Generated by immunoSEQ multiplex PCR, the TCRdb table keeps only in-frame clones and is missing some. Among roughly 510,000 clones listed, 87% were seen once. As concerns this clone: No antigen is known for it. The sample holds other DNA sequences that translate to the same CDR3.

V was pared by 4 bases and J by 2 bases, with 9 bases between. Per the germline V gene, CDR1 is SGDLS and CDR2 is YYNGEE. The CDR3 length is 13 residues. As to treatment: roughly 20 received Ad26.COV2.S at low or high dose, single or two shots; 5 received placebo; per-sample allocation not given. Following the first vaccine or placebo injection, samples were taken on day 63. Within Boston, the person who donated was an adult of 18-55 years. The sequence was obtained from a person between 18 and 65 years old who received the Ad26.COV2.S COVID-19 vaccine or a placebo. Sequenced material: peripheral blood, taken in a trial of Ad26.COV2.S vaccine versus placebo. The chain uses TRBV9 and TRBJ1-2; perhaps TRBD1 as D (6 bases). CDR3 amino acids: CASSPQGNYGYTF. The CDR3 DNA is TGTGCCAGCAGCCCCCAGGGGAACTATGGCTACACCTTC.